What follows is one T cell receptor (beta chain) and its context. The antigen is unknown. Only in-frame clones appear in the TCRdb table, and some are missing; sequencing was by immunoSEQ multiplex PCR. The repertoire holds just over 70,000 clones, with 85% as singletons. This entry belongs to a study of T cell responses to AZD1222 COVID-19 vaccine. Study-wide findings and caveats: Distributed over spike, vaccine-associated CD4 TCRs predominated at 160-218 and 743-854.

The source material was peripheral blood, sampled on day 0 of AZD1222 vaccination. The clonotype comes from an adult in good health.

The CDR3 region is CASSLGMGAGANVLTF. The CDR3 nucleotides read TGTGCCAGCAGCTTGGGTATGGGGGCTGGGGCCAACGTCCTGACTTTC. The rearrangement uses TRBV5-5 and TRBJ2-6; D possibly uses TRBD1 or TRBD2 (5 bases each). Trimming shortened V by 0 bases and J by 2 bases, and 9 bases separated the two germline ends. Germline V CDR1 and CDR2: SGHKS, YYEKEE (reference sequence). CDR3 length: 16 amino acids. Combining the CDR3 with reference TRBV5-5 and TRBJ2-6 gives the whole variable domain DAGVTQSPTHLIKTRGQQVTLRCSPISGHKSVSWYQQVLGQGPQFIFQYYEKEERGRGNFPDRFSARQFPNYSSELNVNALLLGDSALYLCASSLGMGAGANVLTFGAGSRLTVL.